These 20 T cell receptor beta chains originate from one sample sequenced in a study of beta chain features in type 1 diabetes. Study-level points and caveats: Shortening of TCRB CDR3s, moderate but significant, appeared in all four CD4+ subsets of Type 1 diabetes patients.

The antigens these receptors bind are not known. The entirety of the isolated RNA underwent reverse transcription, so expressed TCRB transcripts were sequenced. Method: immunoSEQ multiplex PCR; TCRdb's copy keeps in-frame clones and lacks some. This table holds about 230,000 clones, 15% to 20% found once. Sequencing was done on a sample of naive CD4+ T cells from blood. The receptors here all came from a man aged 25 to 40 with type 1 diabetes.

In its sample, this clone was seen a few times. The chain recombines TRBV7-2 with TRBJ2-7; D could derive from TRBD1 or TRBD2 (6 bases each). This CDR3 comprises 14 residues. The V end was cut by 5 bases, the J end by 6 bases, with 17 bases between. The germline CDR1 and CDR2 sequences are SGHTA and FQGNSA. CDR3: CASSQDRGALEQYF. CDR3 nucleotide sequence: TGTGCCAGCAGCCAGGATAGGGGGGCGCTCGAGCAGTACTTC.

This clone was detected only a few times. The V gene is TRBV28, the J gene TRBJ2-5; 8 bases map to TRBD1. Germline values: CDR1 MDHEN, CDR2 SYDVKM. The CDR3 covers 13 residues. The trim removed 8 bases at V and 5 bases at J, leaving 7 bases unmatched. The CDR3 nucleotides read TGTGCCAGCTTATCAGGGGGCGGTGAGACCCAGTACTTC. This encodes CASLSGGGETQYF.

The gene calls are TRBV2 and TRBJ1-5; 7 bases match TRBD1. CDR1 is SNHLY and CDR2 is FYNNEI in the germline V gene. The CDR3 extends over 14 amino acids. V lost 7 bases, J lost 7 bases, and 10 bases stayed unmatched. The CDR3 sequence is CASNIRGTQQPQHF. DNA of the CDR3: TGTGCCAGCAATATCAGGGGGACACAGCAGCCCCAGCATTTT.

This clone was seen a handful of times. The chain combines TRBV7-2 with TRBJ2-3; 12 bases align to TRBD2. The CDR3 loop spans 16 amino acids. V lost 5 bases to trimming and J lost 4 bases; unmatched junction nucleotides: 7. The V gene's germline CDR1 is SGHTA and CDR2 FQGNSA. The CDR3 sequence: CASSLLAGGLPDTQYF. For the CDR3, the DNA is TGTGCCAGCAGCCTCCTAGCGGGAGGGCTGCCAGATACGCAGTATTTT. The full variable domain, its missing parts supplied by reference TRBV7-2 and TRBJ2-3, is GAGVSQSPSNKVTEKGKDVELRCDPISGHTALYWYRQSLGQGLEFLIYFQGNSAPDKSGLPSDRFSAERTGGSVSTLTIQRTQQEDSAVYLCASSLLAGGLPDTQYFGPGTRLTVL.

The genes are TRBV2 and TRBJ1-2, with D possibly matching TRBD1 (5 bases). V shed 7 bases and J shed 7 bases, with 16 bases lying between them. The V gene's germline CDR1 is SNHLY and CDR2 FYNNEI. The CDR3 sequence is 13 residues long. CDR3 sequence (DNA): TGTGCCAGCACCGGCGGTTGGCAGGGTGGCTACACCTTC. Residues: CASTGGWQGGYTF. The entire variable domain, with the rest obtained from reference TRBV2 and TRBJ1-2, is as follows: EPEVTQTPSHQVTQMGQEVILRCVPISNHLYFYWYRQILGQKVEFLVSFYNNEISEKSEIFDDQFSVERPDGSNFTLKIRSTKLEDSAMYFCASTGGWQGGYTFGSGTRLTVV.

The DNA for the CDR3 is TGTGCCACCAGCAGAGAAACGGCGGGAGGGCCCATGATAGATACGCAGTATTTT. It encodes CATSRETAGGPMIDTQYF. The gene calls are TRBV15 and TRBJ2-3; 9 positions match TRBD2. Germline CDR1 and CDR2: LNHNV and YYDKDF (reference sequence). The CDR3 loop spans 18 amino acids. J was trimmed by 5 bases and V by 0 bases; bases with no gene match: 12.

This chain uses TRBV25-1 with TRBJ2-7, with D tentatively TRBD2 (5 bases). The CDR3 runs to 15 residues. Germline-derived CDR1 and CDR2 are MGHDK and SYGVNS. Trimming stripped 6 bases from V and 4 bases from J, with 19 bases between. CDR3 DNA sequence: TGTGCCAGCAGCGCTGGGCAGGAGCGGCGGTACGAGCAGTACTTC. Protein: CASSAGQERRYEQYF.

The gene calls are TRBV29-1 and TRBJ2-1; no definite D call. The CDR3 has 11 amino acids. V lost 6 bases and J 3 bases, leaving 6 bases between the germline ends. Germline V gene sequence: CDR1 SQVTM, CDR2 ANQGSEA. The CDR3 protein is CSVISYNEQFF. CDR3 bases: TGCAGCGTAATTAGCTACAATGAGCAGTTCTTC.

The chain uses TRBV29-1 and TRBJ1-1; 8 nucleotides match TRBD1. The CDR3 sequence is 15 residues long. V was clipped by 6 bases and J by 0 bases; unmatched bases: 9. Germline V gene data show CDR1 as SQVTM and CDR2 as ANQGSEA. CDR3 DNA: TGCAGCGTGAGGACAGGGACCAAGATGAACACTGAAGCTTTCTTT. Its protein is CSVRTGTKMNTEAFF.

The chain joins TRBV5-6 to TRBJ2-3, with 12 bases aligning to TRBD2. The CDR3 consists of 16 residues. Germline V gene lookup returns CDR1 SGHDT and CDR2 YYEEEE. V lost 3 bases to trimming and J lost 4 bases; unmatched junction nucleotides: 6. The CDR3 DNA sequence: TGTGCCAGCAGCTCCTCTAGCGGGAGGGAGGCAGATACGCAGTATTTT. Its protein is CASSSSSGREADTQYF.

A few counts support this clone. The chain uses TRBV30 and TRBJ2-1; 9 bases agree with TRBD2. Germline-derived CDR1 and CDR2 are GTSNPN and SVGIG (reference sequence). The V and J ends lost 2 bases and 4 bases, in that order; junction bases with no gene match: 6. CDR3 length: 15 residues. CDR3 region: CAWSLSGGPYNEQFF. CDR3 nucleotide sequence: TGTGCCTGGAGTCTTAGCGGGGGCCCTTACAATGAGCAGTTCTTC.

This chain joins TRBV30 and TRBJ1-5; D gene unclear. The length of the CDR3 is 12 residues. In germline, CDR1 is GTSNPN, CDR2 SVGIG (reference sequence). V lost 3 bases to trimming and J lost 2 bases, with 5 bases between them. The CDR3 spells CAWRKGNQPQHF. Written as DNA, the CDR3 is TGTGCCTGGAGAAAGGGCAATCAGCCCCAGCATTTT.

Comments on this clone: The sample carries other DNA sequences with the same CDR3. The V gene is TRBV30, the J gene TRBJ1-3; no firm D call. This CDR3 region has 11 residues. V lost 0 bases to trimming and J lost 8 bases, with 5 bases between them. Per germline, CDR1 GTSNPN and CDR2 SVGIG (reference sequence). The CDR3 DNA sequence: TGTGCCTGGAGTGTTGGGGACACCATATATTTT. It translates to CAWSVGDTIYF.

This chain uses TRBV28 with TRBJ1-2; possibly TRBD1 for D (6 bases). Germline assignment: CDR1 MDHEN and CDR2 SYDVKM. The CDR3 is 15 residues long. Trimming took off 8 bases at V and 4 bases at J, with 20 bases between the two ends. The CDR3 nucleotides read TGTGCCAGCTGGGAACCGGCAGGGGAGTTCTATGGCTACACCTTC. It encodes CASWEPAGEFYGYTF.

V and J are TRBV29-1 and TRBJ2-5; D is perhaps TRBD2 (5 bases). V lost 3 bases and J lost 2, with 7 bases in between. Germline lookup yields CDR1 SQVTM and CDR2 ANQGSEA. This CDR3 comprises 12 residues. The CDR3 loop reads CSVDDYQETQYF. CDR3 sequence (DNA): TGCAGCGTTGATGACTATCAAGAGACCCAGTACTTC.

The J gene is TRBJ2-1, the V gene TRBV5-4; D remains unclear. Germline lookup yields CDR1 SGHNT and CDR2 YYREEE (reference sequence). V was shortened by 1 base and J by 0 bases, with 8 bases between the two germline ends. This CDR3 is 15 amino acids long. CDR3 region: CASSLRRSSYNEQFF. The CDR3 bases are TGTGCCAGCAGCTTGCGGCGGAGCTCCTACAATGAGCAGTTCTTC.

This chain connects TRBV5-1 to TRBJ2-1; tentatively, D is TRBD2 (6 bases). The length of the CDR3 is 14 residues. V lost 7 bases, J lost 8 bases, and 19 bases lay in between. Germline CDR1 reads SGHRS; CDR2 reads YFSETQ. CDR3 nucleotides: TGCGCCAGCGTCATGGACCTAGCGAAAGATGAGCAGTTCTTC. Its translation: CASVMDLAKDEQFF.

This clone was seen more than once but under ten times. The chain uses TRBV14 and TRBJ2-6; D possibly corresponds to TRBD1 (5 bases). V lost 0 bases and J lost 2, with 11 bases in between. The CDR3 sequence is 17 residues long. Germline CDR1 and CDR2: SGHDN and FVKESK. The CDR3 here is CASSQDNRRAGANVLTF. The DNA for the CDR3 is TGTGCCAGCAGCCAAGATAACAGGCGAGCTGGGGCCAACGTCCTGACTTTC.

V and J are TRBV30 and TRBJ1-2; D is uncertain. This CDR3 is built from 15 residues. V dropped 3 bases and J dropped 2 bases, with 16 bases sitting between them. The germline CDR1 and CDR2 sequences are GTSNPN and SVGIG (reference sequence). The CDR3 DNA is TGTGCCTGGAGCGAGGGCGACAAGTCAAACTATGGCTACACCTTC. Its translation: CAWSEGDKSNYGYTF.

The rearrangement joins TRBV28 to TRBJ1-1, with 9 positions matching TRBD1. Germline loops: CDR1 MDHEN, CDR2 SYDVKM. Germline trimming cut 6 bases from V and 1 base from J; bases unmatched to any gene: 0. This CDR3 spans 13 amino acids. CDR3 in amino acids: CASRGQGNTEAFF. The CDR3 DNA sequence: TGTGCCAGCAGGGGACAGGGGAACACTGAAGCTTTCTTT.